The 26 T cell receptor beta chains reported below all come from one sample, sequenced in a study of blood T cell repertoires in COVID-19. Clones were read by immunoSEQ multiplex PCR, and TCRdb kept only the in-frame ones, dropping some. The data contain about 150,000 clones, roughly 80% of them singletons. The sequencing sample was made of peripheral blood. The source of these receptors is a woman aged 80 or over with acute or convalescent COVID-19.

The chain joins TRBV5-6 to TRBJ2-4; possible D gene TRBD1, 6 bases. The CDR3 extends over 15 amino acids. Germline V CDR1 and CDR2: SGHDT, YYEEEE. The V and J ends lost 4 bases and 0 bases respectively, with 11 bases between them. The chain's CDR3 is CASSQTGLAKNIQYF. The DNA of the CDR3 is TGTGCCAGCAGCCAAACAGGGCTAGCCAAAAACATTCAGTACTTC.

CDR3 region: CASSEGLHYGYTF. DNA of the CDR3: TGTGCCAGTAGTGAGGGATTACATTATGGCTACACCTTC. The chain links TRBV19 to TRBJ1-2; D unclear. The ends were cut back, 5 bases at V and 5 bases at J, with 12 bases in the middle. This CDR3 region has 13 residues. The germline CDR1 and CDR2 sequences are LNHDA and SQIVND (reference sequence).

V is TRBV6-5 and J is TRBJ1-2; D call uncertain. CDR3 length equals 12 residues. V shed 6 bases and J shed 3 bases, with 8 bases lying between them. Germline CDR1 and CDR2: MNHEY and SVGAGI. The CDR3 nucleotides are TGTGCCAGCAGGGGCAACCACTATGGCTACACCTTC. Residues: CASRGNHYGYTF.

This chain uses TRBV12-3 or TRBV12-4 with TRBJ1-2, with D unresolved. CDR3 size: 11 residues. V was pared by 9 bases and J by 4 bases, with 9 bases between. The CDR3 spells CASSGVYGYTF. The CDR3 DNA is TGTGCCAGTTCGGGAGTCTATGGCTACACCTTC.

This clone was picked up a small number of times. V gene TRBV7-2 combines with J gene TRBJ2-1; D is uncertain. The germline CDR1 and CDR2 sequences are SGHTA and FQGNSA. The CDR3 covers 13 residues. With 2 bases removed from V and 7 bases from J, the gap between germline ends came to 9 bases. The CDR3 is CASSLSPGNEQFF. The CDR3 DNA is TGTGCCAGCAGCTTATCCCCCGGGAATGAGCAGTTCTTC.

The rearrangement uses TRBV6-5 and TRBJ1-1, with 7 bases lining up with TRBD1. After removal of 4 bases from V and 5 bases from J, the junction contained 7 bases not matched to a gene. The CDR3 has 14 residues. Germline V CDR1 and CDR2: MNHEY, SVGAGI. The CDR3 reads CASSSATGRTEAFF. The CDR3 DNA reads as TGTGCCAGCAGTTCCGCGACAGGGAGGACTGAAGCTTTCTTT.

The CDR3 protein is CASSQLSSGYEQYF. CDR3 bases: TGTGCCAGCAGCCAACTCTCCAGCGGTTACGAGCAGTACTTC. The gene calls are TRBV3-1 (or the pseudogene TRBV3-2) and TRBJ2-7; a possible D gene is TRBD2 (5 bases). The CDR3 consists of 14 residues. The V end was cut by 2 bases, the J end by 4 bases, with 12 bases between. Germline CDR1 and CDR2: LGHDT and YNNKEL (reference sequence).

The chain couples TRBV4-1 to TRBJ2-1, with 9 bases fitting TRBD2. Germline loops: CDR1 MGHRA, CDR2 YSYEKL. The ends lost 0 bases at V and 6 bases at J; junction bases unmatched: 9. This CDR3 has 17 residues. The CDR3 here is CASSQEVTAGGSNEQFF. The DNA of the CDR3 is TGCGCCAGCAGCCAAGAGGTGACAGCGGGGGGTAGCAATGAGCAGTTCTTC.

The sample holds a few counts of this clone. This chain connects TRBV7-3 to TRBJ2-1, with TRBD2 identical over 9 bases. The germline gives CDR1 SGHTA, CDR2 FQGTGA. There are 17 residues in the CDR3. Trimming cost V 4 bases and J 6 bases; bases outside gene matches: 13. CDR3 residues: CASSSGPWTSVANEQFF. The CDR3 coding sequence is TGTGCCAGCAGCTCGGGACCGTGGACTAGCGTCGCCAATGAGCAGTTCTTC.

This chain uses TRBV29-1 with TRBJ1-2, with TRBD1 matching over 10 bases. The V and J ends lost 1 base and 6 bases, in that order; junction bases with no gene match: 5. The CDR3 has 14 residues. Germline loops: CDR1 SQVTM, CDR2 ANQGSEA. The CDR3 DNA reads TGCAGCGTTGAAGGCTCGGGGACAGGGGATGGCTACACCTTC. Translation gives CSVEGSGTGDGYTF.

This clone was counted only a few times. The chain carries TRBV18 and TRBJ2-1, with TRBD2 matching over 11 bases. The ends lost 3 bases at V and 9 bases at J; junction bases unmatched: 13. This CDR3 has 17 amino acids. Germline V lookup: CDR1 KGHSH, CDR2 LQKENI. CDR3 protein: CASSPPSLAGVGGEQFF. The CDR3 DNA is TGTGCCAGCTCACCCCCCTCACTAGCGGGAGTCGGTGGTGAGCAGTTCTTC.

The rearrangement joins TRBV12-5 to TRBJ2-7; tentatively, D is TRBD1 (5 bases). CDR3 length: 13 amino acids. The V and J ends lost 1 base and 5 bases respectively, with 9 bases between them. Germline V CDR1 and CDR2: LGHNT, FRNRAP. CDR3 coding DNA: TGTGCTAGTGGTTTGGACAGGTTCCACGAGCAGTACTTC. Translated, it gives CASGLDRFHEQYF.

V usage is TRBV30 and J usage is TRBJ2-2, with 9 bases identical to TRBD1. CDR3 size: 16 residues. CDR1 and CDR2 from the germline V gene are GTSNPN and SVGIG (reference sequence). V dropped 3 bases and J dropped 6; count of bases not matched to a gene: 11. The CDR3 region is CAWRTTGTGSSGELFF. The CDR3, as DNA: TGTGCCTGGAGAACCACCGGGACAGGGTCCTCCGGGGAGCTGTTTTTT.

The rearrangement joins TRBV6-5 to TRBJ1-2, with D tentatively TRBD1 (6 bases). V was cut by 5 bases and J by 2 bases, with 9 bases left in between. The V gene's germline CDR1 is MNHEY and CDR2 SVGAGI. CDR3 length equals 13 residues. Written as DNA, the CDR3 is TGTGCCAGCAGTCGTACAGGGAACTATGGCTACACCTTC. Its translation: CASSRTGNYGYTF.

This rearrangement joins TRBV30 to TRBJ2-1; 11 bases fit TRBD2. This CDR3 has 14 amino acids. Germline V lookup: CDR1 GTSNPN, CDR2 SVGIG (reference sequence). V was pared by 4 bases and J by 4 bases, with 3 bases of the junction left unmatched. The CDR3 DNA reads TGTGCCTGGACTAGCGGGGGGCCGTACAATGAGCAGTTCTTC. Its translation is CAWTSGGPYNEQFF.

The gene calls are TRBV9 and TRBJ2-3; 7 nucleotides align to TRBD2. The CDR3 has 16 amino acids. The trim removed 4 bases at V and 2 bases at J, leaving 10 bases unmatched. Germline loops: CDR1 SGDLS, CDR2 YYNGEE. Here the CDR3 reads CASSSRDYQPTDTQYF. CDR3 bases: TGTGCCAGCAGCTCCCGGGACTACCAACCCACAGATACGCAGTATTTT.

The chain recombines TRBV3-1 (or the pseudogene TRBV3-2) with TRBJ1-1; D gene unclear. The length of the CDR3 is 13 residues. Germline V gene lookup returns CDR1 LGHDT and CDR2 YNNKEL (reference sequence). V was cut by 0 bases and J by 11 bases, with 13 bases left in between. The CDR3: CASSQEPEVRAFF. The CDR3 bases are TGTGCCAGCAGCCAAGAGCCCGAAGTTCGGGCTTTCTTT.

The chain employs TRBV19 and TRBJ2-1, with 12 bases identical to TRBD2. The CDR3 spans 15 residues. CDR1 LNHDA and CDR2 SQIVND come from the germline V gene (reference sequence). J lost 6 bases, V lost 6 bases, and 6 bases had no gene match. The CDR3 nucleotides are TGTGCCAGTAGCCAGGCTAGCGGGGGGGGCAATGAGCAGTTCTTC. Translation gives CASSQASGGGNEQFF.

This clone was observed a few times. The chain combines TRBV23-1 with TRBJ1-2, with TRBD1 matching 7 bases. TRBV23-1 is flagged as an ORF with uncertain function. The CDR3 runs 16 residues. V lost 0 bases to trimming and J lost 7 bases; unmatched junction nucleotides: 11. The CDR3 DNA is TGCGCCAGCAGTCAATCAGGACGGGACAGTCCTCTTGGCTACACCTTC. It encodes CASSQSGRDSPLGYTF.

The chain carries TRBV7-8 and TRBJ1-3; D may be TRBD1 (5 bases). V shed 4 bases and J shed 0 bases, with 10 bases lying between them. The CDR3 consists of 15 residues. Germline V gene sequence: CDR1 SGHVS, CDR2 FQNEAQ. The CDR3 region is CASSYWGISGNTIYF. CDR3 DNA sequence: TGTGCCAGCAGCTATTGGGGCATCTCTGGAAACACCATATATTTT.

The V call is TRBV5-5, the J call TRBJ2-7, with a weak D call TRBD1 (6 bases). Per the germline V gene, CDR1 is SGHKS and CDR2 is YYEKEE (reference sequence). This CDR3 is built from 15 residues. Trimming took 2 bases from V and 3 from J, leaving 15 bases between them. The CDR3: CASSFIPGTSYEQYF. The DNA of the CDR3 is TGTGCCAGCAGCTTCATCCCCGGGACAAGCTACGAGCAGTACTTC.

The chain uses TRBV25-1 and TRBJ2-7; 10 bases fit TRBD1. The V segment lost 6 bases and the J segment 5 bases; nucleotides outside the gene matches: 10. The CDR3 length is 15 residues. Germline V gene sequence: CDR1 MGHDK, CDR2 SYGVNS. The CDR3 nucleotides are TGTGCCAGCAGGGGGGACAGGGGAGTGTGGGACGAGCAGTACTTC. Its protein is CASRGDRGVWDEQYF.

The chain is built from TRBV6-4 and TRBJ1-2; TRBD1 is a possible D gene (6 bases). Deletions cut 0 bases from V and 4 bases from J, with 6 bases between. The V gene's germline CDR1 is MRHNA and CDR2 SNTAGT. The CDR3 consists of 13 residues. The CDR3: CASSDSGGYGYTF. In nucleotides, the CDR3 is TGTGCCAGCAGTGACTCAGGGGGCTATGGCTACACCTTC.

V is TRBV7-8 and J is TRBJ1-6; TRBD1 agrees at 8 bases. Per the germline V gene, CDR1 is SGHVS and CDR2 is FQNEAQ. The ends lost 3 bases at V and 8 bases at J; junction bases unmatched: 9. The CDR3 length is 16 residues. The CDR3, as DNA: TGTGCCAGCAGCTTCAGCACAGGGGGAACCCATTCACCCCTCCACTTT. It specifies CASSFSTGGTHSPLHF.

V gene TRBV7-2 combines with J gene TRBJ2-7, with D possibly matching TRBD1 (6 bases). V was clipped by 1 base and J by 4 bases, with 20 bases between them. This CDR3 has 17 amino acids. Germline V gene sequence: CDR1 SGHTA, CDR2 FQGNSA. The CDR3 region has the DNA TGTGCCAGCAGCTTAGTAGCCCTACAGGGTCAGTCGTACGAGCAGTACTTC. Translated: CASSLVALQGQSYEQYF.

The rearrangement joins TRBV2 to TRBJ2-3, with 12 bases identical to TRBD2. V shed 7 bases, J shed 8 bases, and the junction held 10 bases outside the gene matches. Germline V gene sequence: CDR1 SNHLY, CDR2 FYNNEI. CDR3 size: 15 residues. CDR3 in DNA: TGTGCCAGCATAGCCGCTAGCGGGGGGGCAGTTACGCAGTATTTT. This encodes CASIAASGGAVTQYF.